Below are 2 T cell receptor beta chains sequenced from a single sample in a study of blood T cell repertoires in COVID-19. Produced via immunoSEQ multiplex PCR; TCRdb's table is partial and in-frame only. The sample has around 89,000 clones, around 88% seen once; the top ten hold roughly 0.43%. Sequencing was done on a sample of peripheral blood. The receptor source for this set is a man aged 55 to 69 with acute or convalescent COVID-19.

CDR3 amino acids: CASGPNYEQYF. CDR3 nucleotides: TGTGCCAGCGGGCCGAACTACGAGCAGTACTTC. The chain recombines TRBV6-5 with TRBJ2-7; D not certain. V dropped 8 bases and J dropped 3 bases, with 8 bases sitting between them. The CDR3 is 11 residues long. Looked up from germline, CDR1 is MNHEY and CDR2 is SVGAGI.

The rearrangement links TRBV2 to TRBJ2-4; 11 bases fit TRBD1. Germline V gene data show CDR1 as SNHLY and CDR2 as FYNNEI. The junction had 7 bases not matched to a gene; V was cut back by 4 bases and J by 8 bases. This CDR3 contains 15 residues. CDR3 protein: CASSGGQGARDIQYF. The CDR3 DNA sequence: TGTGCCAGCAGTGGCGGACAGGGGGCTAGGGACATTCAGTACTTC.